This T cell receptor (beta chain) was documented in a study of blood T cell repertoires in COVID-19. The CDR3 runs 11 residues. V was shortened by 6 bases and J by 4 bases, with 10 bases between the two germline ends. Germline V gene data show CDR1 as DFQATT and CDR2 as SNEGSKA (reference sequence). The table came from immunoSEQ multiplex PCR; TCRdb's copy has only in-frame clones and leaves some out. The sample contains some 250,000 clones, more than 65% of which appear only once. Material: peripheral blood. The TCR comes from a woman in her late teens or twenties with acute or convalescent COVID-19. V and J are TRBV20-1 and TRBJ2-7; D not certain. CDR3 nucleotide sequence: TGCAGTGCCGAGGCCGGGTACGAGCAGTACTTC. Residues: CSAEAGYEQYF.